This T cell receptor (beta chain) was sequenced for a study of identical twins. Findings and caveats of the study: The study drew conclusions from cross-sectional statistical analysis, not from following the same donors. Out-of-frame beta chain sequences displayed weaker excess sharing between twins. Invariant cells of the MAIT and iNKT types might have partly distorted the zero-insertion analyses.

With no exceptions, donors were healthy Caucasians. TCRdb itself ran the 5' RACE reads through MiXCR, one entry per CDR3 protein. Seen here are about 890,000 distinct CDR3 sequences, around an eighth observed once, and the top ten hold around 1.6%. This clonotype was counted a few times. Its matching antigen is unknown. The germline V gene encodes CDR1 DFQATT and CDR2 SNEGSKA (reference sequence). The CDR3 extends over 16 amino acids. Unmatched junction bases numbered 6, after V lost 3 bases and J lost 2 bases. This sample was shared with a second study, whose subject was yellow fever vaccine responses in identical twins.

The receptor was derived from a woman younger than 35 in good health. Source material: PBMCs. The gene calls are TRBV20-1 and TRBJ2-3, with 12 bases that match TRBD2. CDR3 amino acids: CSARIGLAGFTDTQYF. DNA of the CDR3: TGCAGTGCTAGGATAGGACTAGCGGGGTTCACAGATACGCAGTATTTT.